One and the same sample provided the 30 T cell receptor beta chains below, sequenced in a study of tumor and adjacent non-tumor tissue in lung cancer. The library came from three nested PCR rounds adapted from ARM-PCR protocols. TCRdb re-called the multiplex PCR reads through MiXCR, storing one row per CDR3 protein. Here the sample spans around 140,000 distinct CDR3 sequences, around 67% being singletons. No cell sorting was done before RNA was extracted from the tissue. The sample comprised lung tumor tissue. Receptors were obtained from a man in his sixties with small cell lung cancer.

About this clonotype itself: A read error may produce the germline difference seen at one junction end. V usage is TRBV20-1 and J usage is TRBJ2-1; 11 bases line up with TRBD2. This CDR3 has 18 amino acids. Germline CDR1 is DFQATT and CDR2 is SNEGSKA (reference sequence). As DNA, the CDR3 is TGCAGTGCCAGACATACTAGCGGGGGCCGTAGCTCCTACAATGAGGAGTTCTTC. Translating gives CSARHTSGGRSSYNEEFF.

The chain is built from TRBV5-4 and TRBJ2-5; D remains ambiguous. V was cut by 3 bases and J by 6 bases, with 15 bases left in between. Per germline, CDR1 SGHNT and CDR2 YYREEE (reference sequence). CDR3 length: 14 amino acids. CDR3 DNA sequence: TGTGCCAGCAGCTCACGGACGTTACGAAAGACCCAGTACTTC. This gives the protein CASSSRTLRKTQYF.

CDR3 loop: CASSPSASAGYEQYV. The CDR3 region has the DNA TGCGCCAGCAGCCCATCCGCTAGTGCTGGCTACGAGCAGTACGTC. The J gene is TRBJ2-7, the V gene TRBV4-1, with D hard to call. The CDR3 consists of 15 residues. V lost 4 bases, J lost 3 bases, and 16 bases lay in between. Per the germline V gene, CDR1 is MGHRA and CDR2 is YSYEKL.

Comment on this clonotype: At one boundary the junction diverges from the germline segment, which might be a read error. V usage is TRBV20-1 and J usage is TRBJ2-3, with no clear D. Germline V gene data show CDR1 as DFQATT and CDR2 as SNEGSKA (reference sequence). CDR3 length: 14 residues. CDR3 residues: CSAHGPWSTDTQYF. DNA for the CDR3: TGCAGTGCTCATGGGCCTTGGAGCACAGATACTCAGTATTTT.

This clonotype was found a few times. J is TRBJ2-7 and V is TRBV5-4, with 9 bases fitting TRBD1. V lost 4 bases to trimming and J lost 4 bases; unmatched junction nucleotides: 9. Per the germline V gene, CDR1 is SGHNT and CDR2 is YYREEE (reference sequence). The CDR3 runs 15 residues. CDR3 loop: CASSKPGQGTYEQYF. The CDR3 nucleotides are TGTGCCAGCAGCAAACCGGGACAGGGAACGTACGAGCAGTACTTC.

Of note for this clonotype: It is likely a read error, because the conserved phenylalanine at the end of the CDR3 is missing. The genes are TRBV6-5 and TRBJ1-5; D remains unclear. Germline loops: CDR1 MNHEY, CDR2 SVGAGI. The CDR3 is 12 amino acids. The CDR3 sequence is CATSFPNQPQHL. CDR3 nucleotide sequence: TGTGCCACCAGTTTCCCTAATCAGCCCCAGCATCTT.

CDR3 sequence (DNA): TGCGCCAGCAGCAACAGGGGGCCTTATACCGGGGAGCTGTTTTTT. It yields the protein CASSNRGPYTGELFF. The chain is built from TRBV4-1 and TRBJ2-2; 9 bases map to TRBD1. Trimming removed 5 bases from V and 5 bases from J; junction bases left unmatched: 6. The germline V gene has CDR1 MGHRA and CDR2 YSYEKL. The CDR3 extends over 15 amino acids.

For this clonotype: A much bigger clone sits one base away, suggesting this may be a read error. The CDR3 loop reads CSAGGYSNQPQHF. The CDR3 DNA sequence: TGCAGCGCTGGTGGTTATAGCAATCAGCCCCAGCATTTT. The chain links TRBV29-1 to TRBJ1-5, with D hard to call. V lost 7 bases and J lost 0, with 10 bases in between. The CDR3 extends over 13 amino acids. The germline gives CDR1 SQVTM, CDR2 ANQGSEA.

V usage is TRBV5-1 and J usage is TRBJ1-5; the D is unclear. Trimming cost V 1 base and J 3 bases, with 5 bases left between them. CDR1 is SGHRS, CDR2 YFSETQ, per germline. The CDR3 covers 13 residues. The CDR3 protein is CASSLNINQPQHF. For the CDR3, the DNA is TGCGCCAGCAGCTTGAACATCAATCAGCCCCAGCATTTT. Full variable domain (outside the CDR3, taken from reference TRBV5-1 and TRBJ1-5): KAGVTQTPRYLIKTRGQQVTLSCSPISGHRSVSWYQQTPGQGLQFLFEYFSETQRNKGNFPGRFSGRQFSNSRSEMNVSTLELGDSALYLCASSLNINQPQHFGDGTRLSIL.

For this clonotype: This may stem from a read error, because a much larger clone lies one nucleotide away. V usage is TRBV20-1 and J usage is TRBJ2-1; weak D call: TRBD1 (6 bases). This CDR3 comprises 16 residues. CDR1 is DFQATT, CDR2 SNEGSKA, per germline (reference sequence). Between the trimmed V and J ends, which lost 3 bases and 5 bases, there was a span of 20 bases. The CDR3 DNA reads as TGCAGTGCTAGCACCCTGGGGGCGGTCCAGGACAATGAGCAGTTCTTC. Translation gives CSASTLGAVQDNEQFF.

This clonotype was seen just once. A much larger clone lies a single base off, so this may be a read error. V and J are TRBV6-6 and TRBJ2-1; D is possibly TRBD2 (5 bases). This CDR3 has 16 residues. Germline CDR1 is MNHNY and CDR2 is SVGAGI (reference sequence). The CDR3 loop reads CACSHWTGSSYNEQFF. The CDR3 region has the DNA TGTGCCTGCAGTCACTGGACTGGGAGCTCCTACAATGAGCAGTTCTTC.

Concerning this clonotype: Relative to the germline gene, one junction end is altered; a read error may explain this. The chain joins TRBV5-1 to TRBJ2-3; a weak D match, TRBD2 (5 bases). Looked up from germline, CDR1 is SGHRS and CDR2 is YFSETQ. The CDR3 length is 14 residues. This CDR3 reads CTSSFYRGGDTQYF. CDR3 DNA: TGCACCAGCAGCTTCTACCGCGGCGGGGATACGCAGTATTTT. Together with reference TRBV5-1 and TRBJ2-3, the CDR3 gives the full variable domain: KAGVTQTPRYLIKTRGQQVTLSCSPISGHRSVSWYQQTPGQGLQFLFEYFSETQRNKGNFPGRFSGRQFSNSRSEMNVSTLELGDSALYLCTSSFYRGGDTQYFGPGTRLTVL.

About this clonotype: The junction differs from germline at one of its ends, possibly a read error. The chain links TRBV10-3 to TRBJ2-2; a weak D match, TRBD1 (6 bases). Germline lookup yields CDR1 ENHRY and CDR2 SYGVKD. CDR3 length: 19 amino acids. For the CDR3, the DNA is TGTGCCATCAGTGTGACCGGGACAAGGCCGAACGCGAACACCTGGGAGCTGTTTTTT. Protein product: CAISVTGTRPNANTWELFF.

This clonotype was observed once. This clone may be a read error of a much larger clone one base away. The chain employs TRBV29-1 and TRBJ1-1, with D uncertain. CDR1 is SQVTM, CDR2 ANQGSEA, per germline. The CDR3 loop spans 13 amino acids. The CDR3 region is CSVVREAGTEASF. The DNA of the CDR3 is TGCAGCGTTGTTAGGGAGGCTGGCACTGAAGCTTCCTTT.

Of note for this clonotype: A junction boundary mismatches the germline segment, possibly from a read error. The chain combines TRBV11-2 with TRBJ2-7, with 7 bases matching TRBD2. CDR3 length equals 15 residues. CDR1 SGHAT and CDR2 FQNNGV come from the germline V gene. The CDR3 sequence is CAGSLGSGTTYEQYF. The CDR3 DNA reads TGTGCCGGCAGCTTAGGGTCAGGGACTACCTACGAGCAATACTTC. Full variable domain (missing parts from reference TRBV11-2 and TRBJ2-7): EAGVAQSPRYKIIEKRQSVAFWCNPISGHATLYWYQQILGQGPKLLIQFQNNGVVDDSQLPKDRFSAERLKGVDSTLKIQPAKLEDSAVYLCAGSLGSGTTYEQYFGPGTRLTVT.

Turning to this clonotype: The junction does not match germline at one end; this may be a read error. This chain joins TRBV4-2 and TRBJ1-5, with 7 positions matching TRBD1. The last part of the DNA fits TRBJ2-3 better; the J call may be wrong. This CDR3 comprises 14 residues. CDR1 LGHNA and CDR2 YNFKEQ come from the germline V gene. CDR3 sequence (DNA): TGTGCCGGCAGCCAAGAACAGGGGATCAAACCCCAGTATTTT. This codes for CAGSQEQGIKPQYF.

This clonotype was recorded many times. The rearrangement joins TRBV11-2 to TRBJ2-3; TRBD1 matches 10 bases. J was trimmed by 4 bases and V by 3 bases; bases with no gene match: 1. The CDR3 covers 14 residues. Per the germline V gene, CDR1 is SGHAT and CDR2 is FQNNGV. CDR3 coding DNA: TGTGCCAGCAGCTTGACAGGGGGCGCAGATACGCAGTATTTT. Amino acid sequence: CASSLTGGADTQYF.

With respect to this clonotype: Without the conserved terminal phenylalanine or tryptophan, this CDR3 likely stems from a read error. The chain recombines TRBV12-3 or TRBV12-4 with TRBJ1-2; TRBD1 matches at 11 bases. The CDR3 length is 15 residues. This CDR3 reads CVSSSWDRGICGYTS. In DNA, the CDR3 is TGTGTCAGCAGTTCCTGGGACAGGGGGATATGTGGCTACACCTCC.

In regard to this clonotype: A much larger clone lies a single base off, so this may be a read error. The missing conserved phenylalanine or tryptophan at the end of this CDR3 makes a read error likely. The rearrangement uses TRBV20-1 and TRBJ1-5; D is perhaps TRBD1 (5 bases). CDR1 is DFQATT and CDR2 is SNEGSKA in the germline V gene (reference sequence). Trimming removed 3 bases from V and 6 bases from J, with 12 bases in between. The CDR3 length is 13 residues. In nucleotides, the CDR3 is TGCAGTGCTAGGGGGGATGGTTCTCAGCCCCAGCATATT. The encoded protein is CSARGDGSQPQHI.

As for this clonotype: The conserved phenylalanine or tryptophan normally closing the CDR3 is absent here, so this likely arose from a read error. The chain uses TRBV20-1 and TRBJ1-1; D may be TRBD1 (5 bases). The V gene lost 5 bases and the J gene lost 4 bases, with 17 bases spanning the gap. Looked up from germline, CDR1 is DFQATT and CDR2 is SNEGSKA (reference sequence). The CDR3 is made up of 14 amino acids. CDR3 amino acids: CSAGQADRGTEAFL. The CDR3 coding sequence is TGCAGTGCTGGACAAGCGGATCGGGGCACTGAAGCTTTCTTA.

This sequence joins TRBV20-1 and TRBJ2-3; 8 nucleotides line up with TRBD1. The CDR3 spans 16 residues. V lost 0 bases, J lost 8 bases, and 13 bases stayed unmatched. CDR1 DFQATT and CDR2 SNEGSKA come from the germline V gene (reference sequence). CDR3 nucleotide sequence: TGCAGTGCTAGAGAACGACAGGGGCGCTCTGTTCTTACGCAGTATTTT. Translated, it gives CSARERQGRSVLTQYF.

In this sample, this clonotype turned up a few times. As DNA, the CDR3 is TGCAGTGCTAGTCCCCCGACTAGTGGATACGAGCAGTACGTC. Encoded protein: CSASPPTSGYEQYV. This chain links TRBV20-1 with TRBJ2-7, with a possible D match to TRBD2 (6 bases). CDR1 is DFQATT and CDR2 is SNEGSKA in the germline V gene (reference sequence). V was cut by 3 bases and J by 4 bases, with 16 bases left in between. The CDR3 sequence is 14 residues long.

This clonotype was found many times. J is TRBJ1-4 and V is TRBV12-3 or TRBV12-4, with a weak D call TRBD1 (5 bases). This CDR3 spans 15 amino acids. V lost 6 bases, J lost 8 bases, and 19 bases lay in between. This CDR3 is CASSEIQPEGEKLFF. Here the CDR3 DNA reads TGTGCCAGCAGCGAGATACAGCCTGAGGGGGAAAAACTGTTTTTT.

As regards this clonotype: A much larger clone lies one base from this, so it may be a read error. This rearrangement joins TRBV6-2 or TRBV6-3 to TRBJ2-1; 10 bases are a match to TRBD2. Germline assignment: CDR1 MNHEY and CDR2 SVGEGT. This CDR3 is 16 amino acids long. V lost 4 bases to trimming and J lost 7 bases; unmatched junction nucleotides: 10. CDR3 nucleotide sequence: TGTGCCAGCAGTTTCCTAGCGGGAGTGGGGGCTAATGAGCAGTTCTTC. This gives the protein CASSFLAGVGANEQFF.

The chain combines TRBV5-1 with TRBJ2-5; 7 bases match TRBD1. The CDR3 totals 14 residues. V lost 4 bases and J lost 1; bases outside the gene matches: 4. Per the germline V gene, CDR1 is SGHRS and CDR2 is YFSETQ. CDR3 sequence: CASSDRQGQETQYF. Written as DNA, the CDR3 is TGCGCCAGCAGCGATAGACAGGGCCAAGAGACCCAGTACTTC. Complete variable domain (other parts from reference TRBV5-1 and TRBJ2-5): KAGVTQTPRYLIKTRGQQVTLSCSPISGHRSVSWYQQTPGQGLQFLFEYFSETQRNKGNFPGRFSGRQFSNSRSEMNVSTLELGDSALYLCASSDRQGQETQYFGPGTRLLVL.

Concerning this clonotype: It may be a read error: a sequence one base away is much more abundant. V usage is TRBV29-1 and J usage is TRBJ2-7; 8 bases align to TRBD2. V dropped 5 bases and J dropped 1; count of bases not matched to a gene: 7. CDR1 SQVTM and CDR2 ANQGSEA come from the germline V gene. The CDR3 length is 14 residues. The CDR3 nucleotides read TGCAGCGTTAAGACACTAGCGGAGTCCTACGAGCAGTACTTC. The encoded protein is CSVKTLAESYEQYF.

This clonotype was counted a few times. The chain links TRBV20-1 to TRBJ1-1, with D maybe TRBD1 (5 bases). The CDR3 has 13 amino acids. CDR1 and CDR2 from the germline V gene are DFQATT and SNEGSKA (reference sequence). V was trimmed by 4 bases and J by 0 bases, leaving 9 bases between them. The CDR3 protein is CSATIGVNTEAFF. CDR3 bases: TGCAGTGCTACCATAGGGGTGAACACTGAAGCTTTCTTT.

This clonotype turned up a few times. This chain connects TRBV5-6 to TRBJ2-1; D unresolved. Germline lookup yields CDR1 SGHDT and CDR2 YYEEEE. The V end lost 2 bases, the J end lost 5 bases, and 11 bases lay between the germline ends. This CDR3 contains 14 residues. CDR3 in DNA: TGTGCCAGCAGCTTAGTAGAACTCCACAATGAGCAGTTCTTC. The encoded protein is CASSLVELHNEQFF.

This clonotype appeared once. A read error may account for a junction end that differs from germline. The chain employs TRBV11-3 and TRBJ1-6; 9 bases align to TRBD1. Germline V gene sequence: CDR1 SGHNT, CDR2 YENEEA. CDR3 length equals 20 residues. CDR3 coding DNA: TGTGCCAGCAGCCAGCACCGGGACAGGGACTCCACTCGAACAAATTCACTCCTCCAATTT. Amino acid sequence: CASSQHRDRDSTRTNSLLQF.

The genes are TRBV29-1 and TRBJ2-4; D perhaps matches TRBD1 (5 bases). CDR1 and CDR2 (germline): SQVTM, ANQGSEA. The CDR3 is 15 amino acids. The germline V and J ends were trimmed by 6 bases and 0 bases, with 15 bases remaining between them. DNA of the CDR3: TGCAGCGTACAGACAGACACGCTAGCCAAAAACATTCAGTACTTC. Amino acids: CSVQTDTLAKNIQYF. The full variable domain, rest sourced from reference TRBV29-1 and TRBJ2-4, is SAVISQKPSRDICQRGTSLTIQCQVDSQVTMMFWYRQQPGQSLTLIATANQGSEATYESGFVIDKFPISRPNLTFSTLTVSNMSPEDSSIYLCSVQTDTLAKNIQYFGAGTRLSVL.